This is a list of T cell receptor beta chains from one sample in a study of Graves' ophthalmopathy and Graves' hyperthyroidism. TCRdb passed the multiplex PCR reads through MiXCR, listing each CDR3 protein once. The data contain a few hundred thousand distinct CDR3 sequences, about 16% of them singletons. Material for sequencing was peripheral blood. The receptors come from a woman under 30 with Graves' ophthalmopathy. Both conserved end residues are part of each CDR3. The D gene is left open where the match is weak. The size entry is marked missing in some rows and otherwise reads once, few, many or a size class.

CDR3: CASSVGGGGGQETQYF
DNA: TGTGCCAGCAGCGTAGGGGGAGGAGGGGGTCAAGAGACCCAGTACTTC
J: TRBJ2-5
V: TRBV9
D: -
size: many

CDR3: CSAREQGTGSSPLHF
DNA: TGCAGTGCTAGAGAACAGGGGACAGGGAGTTCACCCCTCCACTTT
J: TRBJ1-6
V: TRBV20-1
D: TRBD1
size: many

CDR3: CAWTDRTGELFF
DNA: TGTGCCTGGACTGACAGAACCGGGGAGCTGTTTTTT
J: TRBJ2-2
V: TRBV30
D: -
size: -

CDR3: CAISESRDFQYF
DNA: TGTGCCATCAGTGAGTCGAGGGATTTTCAGTACTTC
J: TRBJ2-4
V: TRBV10-3
D: -
size: many

CDR3: CASSFIRGADTGELFF
DNA: TGTGCCAGCAGTTTTATAAGGGGGGCGGACACCGGGGAGCTGTTTTTT
J: TRBJ2-2
V: TRBV12-3/TRBV12-4
D: -
size: few

CDR3: CASTTSPGEAFF
DNA: TGTGCCAGCACCACGTCCCCCGGAGAAGCTTTCTTT
J: TRBJ1-1
V: TRBV6-2/TRBV6-3
D: -
size: many

CDR3: CASSRTGYEAFF
DNA: TGTGCCAGCAGCCGGACAGGATATGAAGCTTTCTTT
J: TRBJ1-1
V: TRBV7-9
D: TRBD1
size: many

CDR3: CASSSLHGEEQYF
DNA: TGCGCCAGCAGCTCCCTACACGGAGAGGAGCAGTACTTC
J: TRBJ2-7
V: TRBV5-1
D: -
size: many

CDR3: CASRDLVGEQYF
DNA: TGTGCCAGCAGGGACCTGGTGGGGGAGCAGTACTTC
J: TRBJ2-7
V: TRBV28
D: -
size: many

CDR3: CASSQEGRRNSPLHF
DNA: TGCGCCAGCAGCCAAGAGGGGAGGAGGAATTCACCCCTCCACTTT
J: TRBJ1-6
V: TRBV4-3
D: -
size: many

CDR3: CSALNARAGYEQYF
DNA: TGCAGTGCTCTCAATGCTAGAGCGGGCTACGAGCAGTACTTC
J: TRBJ2-7
V: TRBV20-1
D: -
size: many

CDR3: CASSQLDRGNSGNTIYF
DNA: TGTGCCAGCAGCCAGCTCGACAGGGGGAACTCTGGAAACACCATATATTTT
J: TRBJ1-3
V: TRBV11-1
D: TRBD1
size: -

CDR3: CASSYSPGNTEAFF
DNA: TGTGCCAGCAGTTACTCGCCCGGGAACACTGAAGCTTTCTTT
J: TRBJ1-1
V: TRBV6-5
D: -
size: many

CDR3: CSVEGYIRGEQYF
DNA: TGCAGCGTTGAGGGGTACATCCGAGGAGAGCAGTACTTC
J: TRBJ2-7
V: TRBV29-1
D: -
size: -

CDR3: CASSLSEGNEAFF
DNA: TGTGCCAGCAGTTTATCGGAGGGAAATGAAGCTTTCTTT
J: TRBJ1-1
V: TRBV12-3/TRBV12-4
D: -
size: many

CDR3: CASSGGGVSMETQYF
DNA: TGTGCCAGCAGCGGAGGGGGTGTATCTATGGAGACCCAGTACTTC
J: TRBJ2-5
V: TRBV9
D: -
size: many

CDR3: CASSQRLGSGTEAFF
DNA: TGCGCCAGCAGCCAACGACTGGGGAGTGGCACTGAAGCTTTCTTT
J: TRBJ1-1
V: TRBV4-1
D: -
size: many

CDR3: CASSELVGTSAFF
DNA: TGTGCCAGCAGTGAACTGGTGGGGACTTCTGCTTTCTTT
J: TRBJ1-1
V: TRBV6-1
D: -
size: many

CDR3: CASSLIAGQETQYF
DNA: TGTGCCAGCAGCTTGATTGCGGGGCAAGAGACCCAGTACTTC
J: TRBJ2-5
V: TRBV5-6
D: -
size: -

CDR3: CASSPLTGNGGYTF
DNA: TGTGCCAGCAGTCCCCTGACAGGGAATGGCGGCTACACCTTC
J: TRBJ1-2
V: TRBV6-5
D: TRBD1
size: many

CDR3: CSARKGFNYGYTF
DNA: TGCAGTGCTAGAAAGGGGTTTAACTATGGCTACACCTTC
J: TRBJ1-2
V: TRBV20-1
D: -
size: many

CDR3: CASSEAGTVNTEAFF
DNA: TGTGCCAGCAGTGAAGCCGGGACAGTGAACACTGAAGCTTTCTTT
J: TRBJ1-1
V: TRBV6-1
D: TRBD1
size: many

CDR3: CAWRPGTWAGYTF
DNA: TGTGCCTGGAGGCCAGGGACTTGGGCTGGCTACACCTTC
J: TRBJ1-2
V: TRBV30
D: -
size: many

CDR3: CATRAGENSPLHF
DNA: TGTGCCACCAGGGCAGGAGAGAATTCACCCCTCCACTTT
J: TRBJ1-6
V: TRBV24-1
D: -
size: many

CDR3: CASSLIGTPNYGYTF
DNA: TGCGCCAGCAGCTTGATCGGGACACCTAACTATGGCTACACCTTC
J: TRBJ1-2
V: TRBV5-1
D: -
size: many

CDR3: CASSLRGTEAFF
DNA: TGTGCCAGCAGTCTCAGGGGCACTGAAGCTTTCTTT
J: TRBJ1-1
V: TRBV12-3/TRBV12-4
D: -
size: many

CDR3: CSASSDRGQETQYF
DNA: TGCAGTGCGTCGAGTGACAGGGGCCAAGAGACCCAGTACTTC
J: TRBJ2-5
V: TRBV20-1
D: TRBD1
size: many

CDR3: CASSGQTGGNYEQYF
DNA: TGTGCCAGCAGTGGACAGACAGGGGGCAACTACGAGCAGTACTTC
J: TRBJ2-7
V: TRBV28
D: TRBD1
size: -

CDR3: CASSLVRGMDGYTF
DNA: TGTGCCAGCAGCTTAGTTCGGGGGATGGATGGCTACACCTTC
J: TRBJ1-2
V: TRBV11-2
D: -
size: many

CDR3: CASSLALSTPLHF
DNA: TGTGCCAGCAGCTTAGCGCTATCAACACCCCTCCACTTT
J: TRBJ1-6
V: TRBV7-2
D: -
size: many

CDR3: CASSLNSRETQYF
DNA: TGTGCTAGCAGCTTAAACAGCCGAGAGACCCAGTACTTC
J: TRBJ2-5
V: TRBV7-7
D: -
size: -

CDR3: CASSPRGMDSAYEQYF
DNA: TGTGCCAGCAGCCCCAGGGGAATGGACAGCGCCTACGAGCAGTACTTC
J: TRBJ2-7
V: TRBV7-9
D: -
size: many

CDR3: CASSIWTGRIGEQYF
DNA: TGTGCCAGCAGTATCTGGACAGGGCGGATCGGCGAGCAGTACTTC
J: TRBJ2-7
V: TRBV6-2/TRBV6-3
D: TRBD1
size: many

CDR3: CASSPDSSYGYTF
DNA: TGTGCCAGCAGCCCCGACAGTTCCTATGGCTACACCTTC
J: TRBJ1-2
V: TRBV11-2
D: -
size: many

CDR3: CASSTGENTEAFF
DNA: TGTGCCAGCTCGACAGGGGAGAACACTGAAGCTTTCTTT
J: TRBJ1-1
V: TRBV6-2/TRBV6-3
D: TRBD1
size: many

CDR3: CASSGGQRDTEAFF
DNA: TGTGCCAGCAGCGGGGGACAGAGGGACACTGAAGCTTTCTTT
J: TRBJ1-1
V: TRBV6-1
D: TRBD1
size: many

CDR3: CASTSRMNGELFF
DNA: TGTGCCTCGACTAGTCGGATGAACGGGGAGCTGTTTTTT
J: TRBJ2-2
V: TRBV6-2/TRBV6-3
D: -
size: many

CDR3: CASSLDGTSGRGYEQYF
DNA: TGTGCCAGCAGCTTAGACGGGACTAGCGGGAGAGGCTACGAGCAGTACTTC
J: TRBJ2-7
V: TRBV11-2
D: TRBD2
size: many

CDR3: CASSSLWRELGYEQYF
DNA: TGTGCCAGCAGTTCCCTTTGGCGGGAGCTGGGCTACGAGCAGTACTTC
J: TRBJ2-7
V: TRBV6-2/TRBV6-3
D: TRBD2
size: many

CDR3: CASSQDQNSPLHF
DNA: TGCGCCAGCAGCCAAGACCAGAATTCACCCCTCCACTTT
J: TRBJ1-6
V: TRBV4-1
D: -
size: many

CDR3: CAWSVGVEQYF
DNA: TGTGCCTGGAGTGTTGGGGTCGAGCAGTACTTC
J: TRBJ2-7
V: TRBV30
D: -
size: many

CDR3: CASSLGGGGRFVGELFF
DNA: TGTGCCAGCAGCTTAGGGGGCGGGGGGCGCTTCGTCGGGGAGCTGTTTTTT
J: TRBJ2-2
V: TRBV11-2
D: TRBD2
size: many

CDR3: CASGTNQPQHF
DNA: TGTGCTAGTGGCACGAATCAGCCCCAGCATTTT
J: TRBJ1-5
V: TRBV12-5
D: -
size: many

CDR3: CASSPTGGSTAFF
DNA: TGTGCCAGTAGTCCGACAGGCGGGTCAACAGCTTTCTTT
J: TRBJ1-1
V: TRBV19
D: -
size: many

CDR3: CASSPPIVGVSVQFF
DNA: TGTGCCAGCTCACCACCGATAGTGGGAGTCTCTGTGCAGTTCTTC
J: TRBJ2-1
V: TRBV18
D: -
size: many

CDR3: CASSEEIKGGQPQHF
DNA: TGTGCCAGCAGTGAAGAAATCAAGGGAGGCCAGCCCCAGCATTTT
J: TRBJ1-5
V: TRBV2
D: -
size: many

CDR3: CASSPSGSYGYTF
DNA: TGTGCCAGCTCGCCCAGTGGTAGCTATGGCTACACCTTC
J: TRBJ1-2
V: TRBV18
D: -
size: many

CDR3: CAWSWTGGSYGYTF
DNA: TGTGCCTGGAGTTGGACAGGGGGCAGCTATGGCTACACCTTC
J: TRBJ1-2
V: TRBV30
D: TRBD1
size: many

CDR3: CASRSTGPVADTEAFF
DNA: TGTGCCAGCAGATCTACCGGGCCCGTTGCGGACACTGAAGCTTTCTTT
J: TRBJ1-1
V: TRBV7-3
D: -
size: many

CDR3: CAITSVSSYEQYF
DNA: TGTGCCATCACCTCGGTCAGCTCCTACGAGCAGTACTTC
J: TRBJ2-7
V: TRBV28
D: -
size: many

CDR3: CASSRQEGYTF
DNA: TGTGCCAGCTCTCGGCAAGAAGGCTACACCTTC
J: TRBJ1-2
V: TRBV18
D: -
size: few

CDR3: CATSSPGTASYEQYF
DNA: TGTGCCACCAGCAGCCCCGGGACAGCGTCCTACGAGCAGTACTTC
J: TRBJ2-7
V: TRBV15
D: TRBD1
size: -

CDR3: CASSQGPQGTYEQYF
DNA: TGCGCCAGCAGCCAAGGGCCCCAGGGAACCTACGAGCAGTACTTC
J: TRBJ2-7
V: TRBV4-3
D: -
size: many

CDR3: CASSPSSKAFF
DNA: TGTGCCAGCAGTCCCTCCTCAAAAGCTTTCTTT
J: TRBJ1-1
V: TRBV3-1
D: -
size: many

CDR3: CASSLGGGGRLGNTKAFF
DNA: TGTGCCAGCAGTCTTGGGGGGGGTGGGAGATTAGGAAACACTAAAGCTTTCTTT
J: TRBJ1-1
V: TRBV6-2/TRBV6-3
D: -
size: many